Listed here are 28 T cell receptor beta chains from one sample, sequenced in a study of molecular identifiers for immune sequencing clone quantification. From the PCR reads, TCRdb called clonotypes with MiXCR, one entry per CDR3 protein. In the table there are 97,000 or so distinct CDR3 sequences, around 24% of which are singletons. The source material was naive CD8+ T cells from blood, with Jurkat cell RNA spiked in. The subset denotes: FACS-sorted CD8+CD4-CCR7+CD45RA+ naive T cells. The receptors originated from a human donor in good health. Some libraries in this study had Jurkat cell RNA spiked in.

This clonotype came up many times. The chain employs TRBV28 and TRBJ1-2, with 8 bases aligning to TRBD1. The CDR3 runs 15 residues. Trimming at V came to 6 bases and at J to 6 bases, leaving 12 bases not matched to a gene. Germline values: CDR1 MDHEN, CDR2 SYDVKM. CDR3 residues: CASRILSDREDGYTF. The CDR3 DNA reads TGTGCCAGCAGAATTCTCTCGGACAGGGAAGATGGCTACACCTTC.

This clonotype was counted ten times or more. The chain joins TRBV6-5 to TRBJ2-4; D perhaps matches TRBD2 (6 bases). Trimming left V 2 bases short and J 3 bases short, with 14 bases between. This CDR3 region has 16 residues. Germline CDR1 and CDR2: MNHEY and SVGAGI. This chain's CDR3 is CASSYGASAHKNIQYF. The CDR3 DNA sequence: TGTGCCAGCAGTTACGGGGCTAGCGCTCACAAAAACATTCAGTACTTC.

This clonotype was recorded many times. The chain employs TRBV13 and TRBJ1-1; D remains ambiguous. V was cut by 3 bases and J by 3 bases, with 8 bases left in between. The germline V gene has CDR1 PRHDT and CDR2 FYEKMQ (reference sequence). The CDR3 runs 13 residues. Written as DNA, the CDR3 is TGTGCCAGCAGCTTTTTGCTGGACACTGAAGCTTTCTTT. The encoded protein is CASSFLLDTEAFF. Filled out from reference TRBV13 and TRBJ1-1, the complete variable domain reads AAGVIQSPRHLIKEKRETATLKCYPIPRHDTVYWYQQGPGQDPQFLISFYEKMQSDKGSIPDRFSAQQFSDYHSELNMSSLELGDSALYFCASSFLLDTEAFFGQGTRLTVV.

Comments on this clonotype: This may come from a read error, since a much larger clone is one base off. The CDR3 reads CASSATGSYETQYF. CDR3 bases: TGTGCCAGCAGTGCAACAGGGAGCTATGAGACCCAGTACTTC. The V gene is TRBV2, the J gene TRBJ2-5; possible D gene TRBD1, 6 bases. Looked up from germline, CDR1 is SNHLY and CDR2 is FYNNEI. The CDR3 extends over 14 amino acids. Trimming stripped 4 bases from V and 5 bases from J, with 14 bases between.

This clonotype was seen a few times. The rearrangement uses TRBV2 and TRBJ1-2, with D maybe TRBD1 (5 bases). Germline CDR1 SNHLY, CDR2 FYNNEI. The CDR3 runs 15 residues. Trimming shortened V by 0 bases and J by 3 bases, and 11 bases separated the two germline ends. CDR3 region: CASSEAMTDDYGYTF. The CDR3 DNA sequence: TGTGCCAGCAGTGAAGCGATGACAGACGACTATGGCTACACCTTC.

This clonotype appeared many times. The chain has TRBV2 and TRBJ1-5; no firm D call. Germline CDR1 SNHLY, CDR2 FYNNEI. The V and J ends lost 4 bases and 7 bases respectively, with 11 bases between them. The CDR3 contains 13 residues. Written as DNA, the CDR3 is TGTGCCAGCAGTGGCACTCCAAGGCAGCCCCAGCATTTT. Protein: CASSGTPRQPQHF.

The chain is built from TRBV6-5 and TRBJ2-5, with D perhaps matching TRBD1 (6 bases). CDR1 is MNHEY and CDR2 is SVGAGI in the germline V gene. The V end was cut by 5 bases, the J end by 3 bases, with 13 bases between. The CDR3 loop spans 14 amino acids. DNA for the CDR3: TGTGCCAGCAGTCCGACAGGAGGAGAAGAGACCCAGTACTTC. It encodes CASSPTGGEETQYF.

With regard to this clonotype: At one of its ends the junction is not consistent with the germline gene, which may arise from a read error. CDR3 DNA sequence: TGCAGTGCTAGGTCTCTCGACAAAAACATTCGGGACTTC. This sequence encodes CSARSLDKNIRDF. This chain joins TRBV20-1 and TRBJ2-4; D is ambiguous. The CDR3 has 13 residues. CDR1 and CDR2 (germline): DFQATT, SNEGSKA (reference sequence).

As concerns this clonotype: One junction end disagrees with the germline gene, perhaps due to a read error. The chain combines TRBV7-2 with TRBJ1-5, with D possibly being TRBD1 (5 bases). CDR1 and CDR2 (germline): SGHTA, FQGNSA. This CDR3 has 16 residues. The DNA for the CDR3 is TGTGCCAGTAGCTTAGGAGGGGAGGACGGAGATCAGCCCCAGCATTTT. The encoded protein is CASSLGGEDGDQPQHF.

There are many counts of this clonotype. CDR3 DNA: TGCGCCAGCAGCCAAGAGGTAGCGGGAGGGCCGGAGACCCAGTACTTC. This sequence encodes CASSQEVAGGPETQYF. The rearrangement uses TRBV4-1 and TRBJ2-5, with TRBD2 identical over 11 bases. Germline V gene lookup returns CDR1 MGHRA and CDR2 YSYEKL. Unmatched junction bases numbered 5, after V lost 0 bases and J lost 5 bases. The CDR3 loop spans 16 amino acids.

The table lists this clonotype with a few counts. V is TRBV21-1 and J is TRBJ2-2. TRBV21-1 is given as a pseudogene. This CDR3 has 13 residues. In nucleotides, the CDR3 is TGTGCCAGCAGCATAAAGGACACCGGGGAGCTGTTTTTT. It encodes CASSIKDTGELFF.

J is TRBJ2-7 and V is TRBV6-2 or TRBV6-3; 8 nucleotides align to TRBD1. Germline assignment: CDR1 MNHEY and CDR2 SVGEGT. This CDR3 spans 15 amino acids. The trim removed 0 bases at V and 5 bases at J, leaving 6 bases unmatched. CDR3 residues: CASSYSSRGLNEQYF. DNA of the CDR3: TGTGCCAGCAGTTACTCGAGCAGGGGGCTAAACGAGCAGTACTTC.

This clonotype was counted at least ten times. The rearrangement links TRBV5-1 to TRBJ2-5, with D possibly TRBD2 on 5 matching bases. V lost 4 bases and J lost 5, with 6 bases in between. Germline CDR1 and CDR2: SGHRS and YFSETQ. The CDR3 consists of 11 residues. For the CDR3, the DNA is TGCGCCAGCAGCGGGGAGGAGACCCAGTACTTC. Its protein product is CASSGEETQYF.

The CDR3 is CASSDYLGQGLYEQYF. The CDR3, as DNA: TGTGCCAGCAGTGATTACCTGGGACAGGGATTGTACGAGCAGTACTTC. The rearrangement links TRBV6-1 to TRBJ2-7, with 9 bases matching TRBD1. With 3 bases clipped from V and 4 bases from J, the junction kept 10 bases outside the gene matches. The CDR3 is 16 amino acids. Looked up from germline, CDR1 is MNHNS and CDR2 is SASEGT.

Worth noting for this clonotype: A much more abundant neighbour one base away suggests this may be a read error. V usage is TRBV20-1 and J usage is TRBJ2-5, with 7 bases fitting TRBD1. Germline CDR1 DFQATT, CDR2 SNEGSKA (reference sequence). This CDR3 has 10 amino acids. In DNA form, the CDR3 reads TGCAGTGCTCAGGGGGAGACCAAGTACTTC. Translating gives CSAQGETKYF.

The sample holds many counts of this clonotype. The chain recombines TRBV6-2 or TRBV6-3 with TRBJ1-4; 7 bases fit TRBD1. This CDR3 is 12 amino acids long. Trimming at V came to 2 bases and at J to 17 bases, leaving 8 bases not matched to a gene. Germline V lookup: CDR1 MNHEY, CDR2 SVGEGT. CDR3 amino acids: CASSYARDSPFF. DNA for the CDR3: TGTGCCAGCAGTTACGCACGGGACAGCCCTTTTTTT.

In this sample, this clonotype turned up many times. This chain connects TRBV6-2 or TRBV6-3 to TRBJ2-7, with D possibly TRBD2 on 5 matching bases. Germline V gene data show CDR1 as MNHEY and CDR2 as SVGEGT. V was cut by 6 bases and J by 3 bases, with 12 bases left in between. The CDR3 covers 13 residues. Here the CDR3 reads CASSPGVIYEQYF. DNA of the CDR3: TGTGCCAGCAGCCCCGGGGTGATCTACGAGCAGTACTTC.

The V call is TRBV6-5, the J call TRBJ1-2; D perhaps matches TRBD1 (5 bases). V lost 6 bases and J lost 2, with 19 bases in between. The V gene's germline CDR1 is MNHEY and CDR2 SVGAGI. The CDR3 length is 16 residues. This chain's CDR3 is CASSPTRDGGNYGYTF. CDR3 nucleotide sequence: TGTGCCAGCAGCCCCACTCGGGACGGTGGGAACTATGGCTACACCTTC.

Only a few counts were recorded for this clonotype. The chain recombines TRBV27 with TRBJ2-7; D call uncertain. The CDR3 has 12 residues. Trimming took 4 bases from V and 2 from J, leaving 6 bases between them. Germline V gives CDR1 MNHEY, CDR2 SMNVEV (reference sequence). The CDR3 loop is CASSSPPYEQYF. CDR3 bases: TGTGCCAGCAGTTCCCCCCCCTACGAGCAGTACTTC.

About this clonotype itself: This may arise from a read error, as a much more abundant clone is one base away. V and J are TRBV5-3 and TRBJ1-4; D is uncertain. TRBV5-3 is designated an ORF whose function remains uncertain. The CDR3 is made up of 13 amino acids. In nucleotides, the CDR3 is TGTGCCAGCAGCTTGTGGGGTAATGAAAAACTGCTTTTT. Encoded protein: CASSLWGNEKLLF.

This clonotype has at least ten counts. The V call is TRBV20-1, the J call TRBJ2-6; TRBD2 agrees at 8 bases. Germline V gene data show CDR1 as DFQATT and CDR2 as SNEGSKA (reference sequence). J lost 0 bases, V lost 0 bases, and 13 bases had no gene match. The CDR3 is 20 residues long. DNA for the CDR3: TGCAGTGCTAGAGACAGTCCGTCGCTAGCGGGCACCTCTGGGGCCAACGTCCTGACTTTC. This gives the protein CSARDSPSLAGTSGANVLTF.

This clonotype was seen a single time. With a much larger clone just one base away, this may be a read error. The rearrangement uses TRBV4-2 and TRBJ2-2; TRBD1 might be the D (6 bases). Trimming cost V 3 bases and J 3 bases, with 20 bases left between them. The CDR3 is made up of 18 amino acids. The V gene's germline CDR1 is LGHNA and CDR2 YNFKEQ. The CDR3 nucleotides are TGTGCCAGCAGCCAGCTAGGGGGACGGACTCGTGACACCGGGGAGCTGTTTTTT. It specifies CASSQLGGRTRDTGELFF.

This clonotype was seen a handful of times. This may be a read error: a much more frequent sequence differs by one nucleotide. The J gene is TRBJ2-7, the V gene TRBV25-1; D is ambiguous. Germline V gene sequence: CDR1 MGHDK, CDR2 SYGVNS. CDR3 length equals 14 residues. CDR3 loop: CVSSDSLTTYEQYF. DNA of the CDR3: TGTGTCAGCAGTGACTCATTAACCACCTACGAGCAGTACTTC.

A word on this clonotype: A much larger clone lies a single base off, so this may be a read error. This chain uses TRBV5-6 with TRBJ1-1; D is perhaps TRBD1 (5 bases). Germline CDR1 SGHDT, CDR2 YYEEEE. V was clipped by 4 bases and J by 9 bases, with 28 bases between them. The CDR3 length is 17 residues. CDR3 sequence: CASSPWGSGTSRTKAFF. The CDR3 nucleotides are TGTGCCAGCAGCCCCTGGGGGTCGGGAACCTCTAGGACTAAAGCTTTCTTT.

V and J are TRBV19 and TRBJ1-1; 10 bases fit TRBD1. The CDR3 loop spans 13 amino acids. The ends lost 9 bases at V and 4 bases at J; junction bases unmatched: 5. From germline, CDR1 is LNHDA and CDR2 SQIVND (reference sequence). This CDR3 reads CASRTGGITEAFF. CDR3 sequence (DNA): TGTGCCAGCAGGACAGGGGGAATCACTGAAGCTTTCTTT.

This clonotype was counted between two and nine times. The chain combines TRBV13 with TRBJ1-1; maybe TRBD1 (5 bases). V lost 0 bases and J 3 bases, leaving 8 bases between the germline ends. This CDR3 has 14 amino acids. Germline-derived CDR1 and CDR2 are PRHDT and FYEKMQ (reference sequence). CDR3 sequence (DNA): TGTGCCAGCAGCTTAGGTTGGGGGGACACTGAAGCTTTCTTT. Translation: CASSLGWGDTEAFF.

This clonotype appeared many times. The chain couples TRBV5-1 to TRBJ2-3; D call uncertain. Trimming took off 4 bases at V and 4 bases at J, with 19 bases between the two ends. Germline CDR1 is SGHRS and CDR2 is YFSETQ. The CDR3 loop spans 16 amino acids. CDR3 protein: CASSLDEVVSPDTQYF. CDR3 sequence (DNA): TGCGCCAGCAGCCTGGATGAAGTTGTAAGTCCAGATACGCAGTATTTT.

This rearrangement joins TRBV7-2 to TRBJ2-5; 8 bases fit TRBD1. Germline V gene data show CDR1 as SGHTA and CDR2 as FQGNSA. CDR3 size: 17 residues. Losses at the gene ends were 1 base for V and 4 bases for J; bases not matched to a gene: 11. CDR3 residues: CASSLVGQGAYLETQYF. For the CDR3, the DNA is TGTGCCAGCAGCTTAGTGGGGCAGGGGGCTTACCTAGAGACCCAGTACTTC. The full variable domain, in which reference TRBV7-2 and TRBJ2-5 provide the parts outside the CDR3, is GAGVSQSPSNKVTEKGKDVELRCDPISGHTALYWYRQSLGQGLEFLIYFQGNSAPDKSGLPSDRFSAERTGGSVSTLTIQRTQQEDSAVYLCASSLVGQGAYLETQYFGPGTRLLVL.